This T cell receptor beta chain was identified in a study of blood T cell repertoires in COVID-19 (dated by TCRdb to the early 2020s). General notes on the study: The collaborator samples originated in the United States, Italy and Spain and spanned the acute and convalescent phases of COVID-19. The prospective study material was composed of cDNA or gDNA derived from T cells, B-cell-depleted T cells, or PBMCs. Samples came from the ongoing ImmuneRACE study (first 160 participants) plus 1,254 subjects from 6 global collaborators. The repertoires were made available in a free public database intended to serve as a resource for research on the immune response to SARS-CoV-2. A de-identified subject ID, COVID-19 status, age in years and sex were almost always included in the sample metadata. Where HLA class I and class II types were available, the types were taken from metadata supplied by the sample provider, not from assay-based typing. Deeply sampled blood TCRbeta repertoires from subjects exposed to, actively infected with, or recovered from COVID-19 were included in the dataset.

Summary of the overall study and its limitations: The amount of clinical and demographic metadata varied by source and participant and was provided uncurated.

With respect to this clone: Its cognate antigen has yet to be identified. Nothing much larger sits one base from this clone, and base qualities are not available.

Collaborating institutions collected whole blood in K2EDTA tubes following their own protocols. For TCRbeta analysis, collaborators shipped samples as frozen whole blood, isolated PBMCs, or DNA extracted from either of those sample types. The immunoSEQ Assay, a bias-controlled multiplex PCR, was used to amplify TCRbeta CDR3 regions from genomic DNA. The paper's data handling went like this. Nucleated cell counts per sample were estimated from amplification of reference gene primers within the assay. To quantify the absolute abundance of each unique TCRbeta CDR3 rearrangement, sequence reads were collapsed and filtered. For each sample, productive Simpson clonality was calculated as the square root of Simpson's diversity index across productive rearrangements. The table comes from immuneACCESS by way of TCRdb, which keeps in-frame sequences with V and J called. Part of the clones is missing from these tables; in studies checked, under half for an unresolved V gene and the rest for unknown reasons. For V, J and clone size, that table is used; D and trimming come from the DNA. Counted in this sample were about 140,000 clones; 80% to 90% of them appeared once. Together, the top ten hold around 1.7% of the sample.

There are 15 amino acids in the CDR3, from cysteine to phenylalanine inclusive. Left in the record is the CDR3 DNA by itself, 45 bases read in frame from the first base. Looking up the germline V gene yields CDR1 MNHEY and CDR2 SVGAGI. V lost 6 bases and J lost 4 bases; the stretch between them is 17 bases long. This TCR derives from a woman aged 45-65 years with acute or convalescent COVID-19. Sequencing was carried out using peripheral blood. The sequence is built from TRBV6-5 and TRBJ2-3, with the D segment identity uncertain. The bases read TGTGCCAGCAGCCTCAACCTTATGGGCGCAGATACGCAGTATTTT. Its product reads: CASSLNLMGADTQYF.